This T cell receptor (beta chain) was retrieved from a study of tumor and adjacent non-tumor tissue in lung cancer. Looking at the study overall: Patients comprised about eleven adenocarcinoma, 2 squamous cell carcinoma and 1 small cell lung cancer. Overall study results and limits: Top 100 clones took a larger repertoire share in normal lung. Tumor tissue had significantly higher TCR diversity than normal lung.

No cell sorting was done before RNA was extracted from the tissue. More than 3 cm separated this lung sample from the edge of the tumor. The table lists this clonotype with many counts. Antigen unknown. Per germline, CDR1 WSHSY and CDR2 SAAADI. The CDR3 sequence is 13 residues long. V was clipped by 8 bases and J by 3 bases, with 10 bases between them. The library came from three nested PCR rounds adapted from ARM-PCR protocols. MiXCR, run by TCRdb on the multiplex PCR reads, gives a single entry per CDR3 protein. The sample carries around 40,000 distinct CDR3 sequences, less than 65% recorded once. The rearrangement links TRBV10-2 to TRBJ1-4; D remains unclear. The sample was distant non-tumor lung tissue. The clonotype comes from a man in his forties or fifties with non-small cell lung cancer. The CDR3 DNA is TGCGCCAGCCGGGAACACGCTAATGAAAAACTGTTTTTT. Amino acid sequence: CASREHANEKLFF.